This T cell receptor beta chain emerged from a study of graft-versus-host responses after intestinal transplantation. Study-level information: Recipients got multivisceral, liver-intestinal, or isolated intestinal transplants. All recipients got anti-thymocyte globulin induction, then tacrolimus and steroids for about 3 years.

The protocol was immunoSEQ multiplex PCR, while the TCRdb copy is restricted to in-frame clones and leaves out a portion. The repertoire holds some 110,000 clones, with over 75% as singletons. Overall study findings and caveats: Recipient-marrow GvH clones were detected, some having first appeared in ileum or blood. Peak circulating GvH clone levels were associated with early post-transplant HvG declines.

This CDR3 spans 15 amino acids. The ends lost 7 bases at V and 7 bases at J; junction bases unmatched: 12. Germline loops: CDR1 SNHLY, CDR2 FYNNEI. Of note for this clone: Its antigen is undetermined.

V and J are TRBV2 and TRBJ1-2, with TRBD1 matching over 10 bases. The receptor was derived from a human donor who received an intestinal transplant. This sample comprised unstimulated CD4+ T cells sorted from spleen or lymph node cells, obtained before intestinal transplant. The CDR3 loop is CASTRQGAREAGYTF. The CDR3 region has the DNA TGTGCCAGCACGCGACAGGGGGCGCGGGAAGCTGGCTACACCTTC.